The 2 T cell receptor beta chains below all came from one sample that was sequenced in a study of blood T cell repertoires in COVID-19 (TCRdb year 2020). Libraries were constructed by the immunoSEQ multiplex PCR assay. The table comes from immuneACCESS by way of TCRdb, which keeps in-frame sequences with V and J called. Part of the clones is missing from these tables; in studies checked, under half for an unresolved V gene and the rest for unknown reasons. This sample lists roughly 80,000 clones; approximately 87% were detected once. Jointly, the top ten make up 17% of the sample. Specimen: peripheral blood. The source of these receptors is an elderly man in a cohort sampled during active COVID-19.

The chain couples TRBV24-1 to TRBJ2-5; the match to TRBD2 covers 10 bases. CDR3 size: 18 residues. Trimming cost V 0 bases and J 5 bases; bases outside gene matches: 11. The germline V gene encodes CDR1 KGHDR and CDR2 SFDVKD. CDR3 nucleotide sequence: TGTGCCACCAGTGATTTGCGATCGGCTAGCGGGGGTTTCGAGACCCAGTACTTC. Protein product: CATSDLRSASGGFETQYF.

The J gene is TRBJ2-2, the V gene TRBV6-5; TRBD1 agrees at 7 bases. V lost 6 bases to trimming and J lost 4 bases; unmatched junction nucleotides: 5. CDR1 and CDR2 from the germline V gene are MNHEY and SVGAGI. This CDR3 comprises 14 residues. CDR3 residues: CASSPTGATGELFF. The DNA of the CDR3 is TGTGCCAGCAGCCCAACAGGGGCCACCGGGGAGCTGTTTTTT.